The clone carrying this TCR beta chain was observed a few times. Its matching antigen is unknown. Tagging with unique molecular identifiers was applied to individual cDNA molecules. Each CDR3 protein gets one entry after TCRdb re-called the 5' RACE reads with MiXCR. The data contain 65,000 to 90,000 distinct CDR3 sequences, more than 10% of them seen just once; the ten biggest clones take up around 4.5%. The data are from a study of early T cells in non-severe SARS-CoV-2 infection. Study-wide context: Chains from this unsorted whole-blood bulk RNA could not be paired. General study findings and limits: VDJdb matching skewed toward anti-spike CD8 responses, missing private and CD4 specificities.

V was trimmed by 1 base and J by 0 bases, leaving 16 bases between them. The CDR3 spans 17 residues. Germline V gives CDR1 DFQATT, CDR2 SNEGSKA (reference sequence). This chain joins TRBV20-1 and TRBJ1-5, with D possibly TRBD1 on 5 matching bases. This TCR came from an adult who was a healthcare worker with PCR-confirmed SARS-CoV-2 infection or an uninfected control (not recorded which). Sequences were obtained from whole blood. DNA for the CDR3: TGCAGTGCTAGAGTTTCGACAGCCCGATATAGCAATCAGCCCCAGCATTTT. Residues: CSARVSTARYSNQPQHF.